This T cell receptor beta chain was sequenced for a study of blood T cell repertoires in COVID-19. Study as a whole: The study drew acute and convalescent COVID-19 samples from the United States, Italy and Spain.

Original data processing: Estimated nucleated cell counts came from reference gene primer amplification. The data were produced by immunoSEQ multiplex PCR, yet TCRdb's version contains in-frame clones alone and is incomplete. V and J calls and clone size are as listed in that table; D and trimming were resolved from the DNA. The sample includes about 34,000 clones, more than 75% seen only once; the top ten take roughly 7%. Germline CDR1 SGHNT, CDR2 YYREEE (reference sequence). CDR3 length: 15 amino acids. V shed 4 bases, J shed 2 bases, and the junction held 2 bases outside the gene matches. Material for sequencing was peripheral blood. This chain uses TRBV5-4 with TRBJ2-6; 8 bases line up with TRBD1. This TCR came from a woman aged 60 to 75 with acute or convalescent COVID-19. CDR3 region: CASSMGQAGANVLTF. DNA for the CDR3: TGTGCCAGCAGCATGGGACAGGCTGGGGCCAACGTCCTGACTTTC.